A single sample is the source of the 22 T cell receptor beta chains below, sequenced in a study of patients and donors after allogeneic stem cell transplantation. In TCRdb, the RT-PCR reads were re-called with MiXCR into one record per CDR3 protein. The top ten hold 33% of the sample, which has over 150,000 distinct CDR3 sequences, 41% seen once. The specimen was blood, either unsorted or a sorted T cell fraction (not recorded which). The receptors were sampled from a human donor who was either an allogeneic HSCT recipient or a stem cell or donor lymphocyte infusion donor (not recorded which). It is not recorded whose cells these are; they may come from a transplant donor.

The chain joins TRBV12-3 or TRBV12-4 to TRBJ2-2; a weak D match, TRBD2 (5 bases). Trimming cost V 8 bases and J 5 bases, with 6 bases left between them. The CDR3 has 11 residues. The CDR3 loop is CASGGTGELFF. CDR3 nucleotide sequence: TGTGCCAGCGGAGGAACCGGGGAGCTGTTTTTT.

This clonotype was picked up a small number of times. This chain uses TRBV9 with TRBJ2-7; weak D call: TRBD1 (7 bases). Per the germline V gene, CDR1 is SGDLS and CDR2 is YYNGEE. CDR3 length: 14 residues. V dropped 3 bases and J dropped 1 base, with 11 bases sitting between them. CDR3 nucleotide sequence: TGTGCCAGCAGCGCGCGGGACAGATCCTACGAGCAGTACTTC. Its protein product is CASSARDRSYEQYF.

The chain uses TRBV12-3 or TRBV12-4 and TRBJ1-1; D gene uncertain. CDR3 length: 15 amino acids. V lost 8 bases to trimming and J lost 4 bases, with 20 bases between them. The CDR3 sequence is CASAFHRKVATEAFF. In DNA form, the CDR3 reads TGTGCCAGCGCTTTCCACCGCAAGGTTGCCACTGAAGCTTTCTTT.

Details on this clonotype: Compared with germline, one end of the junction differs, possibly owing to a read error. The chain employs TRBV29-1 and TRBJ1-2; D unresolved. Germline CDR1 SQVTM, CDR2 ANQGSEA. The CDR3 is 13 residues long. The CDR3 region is CSVERYSNYGCTF. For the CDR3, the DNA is TGCAGCGTTGAAAGATACTCTAACTATGGCTGCACCTTC.

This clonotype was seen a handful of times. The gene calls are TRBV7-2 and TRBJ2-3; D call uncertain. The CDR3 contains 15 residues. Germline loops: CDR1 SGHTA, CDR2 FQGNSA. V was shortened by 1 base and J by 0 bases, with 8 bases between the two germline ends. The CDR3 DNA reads TGTGCCAGCAGCTTAGTAAGCGCCAGCACAGATACGCAGTATTTT. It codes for CASSLVSASTDTQYF. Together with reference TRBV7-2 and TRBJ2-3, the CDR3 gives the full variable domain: GAGVSQSPSNKVTEKGKDVELRCDPISGHTALYWYRQSLGQGLEFLIYFQGNSAPDKSGLPSDRFSAERTGGSVSTLTIQRTQQEDSAVYLCASSLVSASTDTQYFGPGTRLTVL.

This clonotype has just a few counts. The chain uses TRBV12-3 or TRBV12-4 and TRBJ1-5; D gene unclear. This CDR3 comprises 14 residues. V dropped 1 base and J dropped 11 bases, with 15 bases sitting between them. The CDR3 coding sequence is TGTGCCAGCAGTTTAGGAGGCAGTTCGGGGTCCCAGCATTTT. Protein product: CASSLGGSSGSQHF.

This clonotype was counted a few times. CDR3 sequence reads: CASSPKVPDNEQFF. For the CDR3, the DNA is TGCGCCAGCAGCCCAAAGGTCCCCGACAATGAGCAGTTCTTC. This chain uses TRBV4-3 with TRBJ2-1; D not certain. This CDR3 is built from 14 residues. Germline V gene lookup returns CDR1 LGHNA and CDR2 YSLEER. V dropped 4 bases and J dropped 5 bases, with 12 bases sitting between them.

The CDR3 protein is CASSPHSSDEQFF. CDR3 nucleotide sequence: TGTGCCAGCAGCCCACATAGCAGCGATGAGCAGTTCTTC. The chain couples TRBV11-3 to TRBJ2-1; no reliable D call. V lost 5 bases to trimming and J lost 8 bases, with 13 bases between them. Germline V CDR1 and CDR2: SGHNT, YENEEA. The CDR3 sequence is 13 residues long.

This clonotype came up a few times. This CDR3 reads CASSLVPADSLNQPQHF. CDR3 nucleotides: TGTGCCAGCAGTTTAGTGCCCGCGGACAGTCTCAATCAGCCCCAGCATTTT. This chain links TRBV12-3 or TRBV12-4 with TRBJ1-5, with a weak D call TRBD1 (6 bases). V was trimmed by 1 base and J by 3 bases, leaving 16 bases between them. The length of the CDR3 is 17 residues.

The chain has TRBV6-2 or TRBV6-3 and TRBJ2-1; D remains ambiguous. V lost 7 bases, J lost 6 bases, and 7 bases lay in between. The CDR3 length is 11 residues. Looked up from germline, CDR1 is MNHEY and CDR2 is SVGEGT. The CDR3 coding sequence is TGTGCCAGCAATATAGGCAATGAGCAGTTCTTC. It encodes CASNIGNEQFF.

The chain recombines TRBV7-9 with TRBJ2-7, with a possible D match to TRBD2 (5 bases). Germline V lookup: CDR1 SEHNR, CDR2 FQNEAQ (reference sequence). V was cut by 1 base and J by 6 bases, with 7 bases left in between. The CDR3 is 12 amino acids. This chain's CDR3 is CASSLGSGEQYF. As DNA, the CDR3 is TGTGCCAGCAGCTTAGGGAGCGGCGAGCAGTACTTC.

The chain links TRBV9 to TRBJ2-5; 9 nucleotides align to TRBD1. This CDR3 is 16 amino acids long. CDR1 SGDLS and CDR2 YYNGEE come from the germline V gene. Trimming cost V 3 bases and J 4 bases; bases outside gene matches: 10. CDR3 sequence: CASSAPGQGIGETQYF. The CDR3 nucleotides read TGTGCCAGCAGCGCACCGGGACAGGGTATTGGAGAGACCCAGTACTTC. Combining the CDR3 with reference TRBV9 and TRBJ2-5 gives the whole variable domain DSGVTQTPKHLITATGQRVTLRCSPRSGDLSVYWYQQSLDQGLQFLIQYYNGEERAKGNILERFSAQQFPDLHSELNLSSLELGDSALYFCASSAPGQGIGETQYFGPGTRLLVL.

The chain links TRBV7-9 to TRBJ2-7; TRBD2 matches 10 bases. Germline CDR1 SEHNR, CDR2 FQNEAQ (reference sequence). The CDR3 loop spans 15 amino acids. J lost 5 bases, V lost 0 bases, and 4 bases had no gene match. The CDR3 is CASSLATGTSDEQYF. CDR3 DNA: TGTGCCAGCAGCTTAGCTACCGGGACTAGCGACGAGCAGTACTTC.

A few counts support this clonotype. CDR3 coding DNA: TGTGCCAGCAGTTACCGCGGATTTAATCAGCCCCAGCATTTT. Encoded protein: CASSYRGFNQPQHF. This chain links TRBV6-2 or TRBV6-3 with TRBJ1-5; no clear D. Germline CDR1 is MNHEY and CDR2 is SVGEGT. The CDR3 is made up of 14 amino acids. With 2 bases removed from V and 4 bases from J, the gap between germline ends came to 9 bases.

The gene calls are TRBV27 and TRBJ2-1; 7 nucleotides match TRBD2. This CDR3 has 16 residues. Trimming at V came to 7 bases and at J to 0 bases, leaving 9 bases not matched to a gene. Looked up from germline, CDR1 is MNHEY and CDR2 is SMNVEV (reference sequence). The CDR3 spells CASTFSGRYSYNEQFF. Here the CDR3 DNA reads TGTGCCAGCACCTTTAGCGGGCGTTACTCCTACAATGAGCAGTTCTTC.

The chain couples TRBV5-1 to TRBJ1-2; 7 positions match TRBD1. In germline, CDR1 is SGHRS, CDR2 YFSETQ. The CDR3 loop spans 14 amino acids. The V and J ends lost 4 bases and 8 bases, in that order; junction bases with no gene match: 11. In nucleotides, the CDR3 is TGCGCCAGCAGCCCCGACAGGGCGCCGGACGGCTACACCTTC. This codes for CASSPDRAPDGYTF.

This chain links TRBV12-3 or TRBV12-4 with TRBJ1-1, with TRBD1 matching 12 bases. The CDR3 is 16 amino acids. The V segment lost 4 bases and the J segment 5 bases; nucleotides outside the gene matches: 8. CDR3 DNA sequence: TGTGCCAGCAGTTCGGGACAGGGGGCTTCTCGGACTGAAGCTTTCTTT. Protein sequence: CASSSGQGASRTEAFF.

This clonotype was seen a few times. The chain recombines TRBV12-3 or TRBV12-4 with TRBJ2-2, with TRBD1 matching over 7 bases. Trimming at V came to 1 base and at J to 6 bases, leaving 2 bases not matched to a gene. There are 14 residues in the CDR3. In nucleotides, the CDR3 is TGTGCCAGCAGTTTAGTCCAGGGGGCCGGGGAGCTGTTTTTT. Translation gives CASSLVQGAGELFF.

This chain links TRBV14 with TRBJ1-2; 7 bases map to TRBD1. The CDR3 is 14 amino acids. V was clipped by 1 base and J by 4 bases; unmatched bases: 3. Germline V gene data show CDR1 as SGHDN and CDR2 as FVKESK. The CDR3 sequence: CASSQGTGSYGYTF. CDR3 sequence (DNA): TGTGCCAGCAGCCAAGGGACAGGATCCTATGGCTACACCTTC.

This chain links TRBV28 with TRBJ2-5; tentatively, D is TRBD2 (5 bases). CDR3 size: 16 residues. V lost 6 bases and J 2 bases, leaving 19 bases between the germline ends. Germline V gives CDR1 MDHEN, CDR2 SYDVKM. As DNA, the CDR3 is TGTGCCAGCAGCCGACCGGGATCCCTTTCGCAAGAGACCCAGTACTTC. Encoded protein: CASSRPGSLSQETQYF.

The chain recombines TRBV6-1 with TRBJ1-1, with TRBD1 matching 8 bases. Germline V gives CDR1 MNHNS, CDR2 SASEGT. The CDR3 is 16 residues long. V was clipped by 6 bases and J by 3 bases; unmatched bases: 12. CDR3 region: CASSETGVIGDTEAFF. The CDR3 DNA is TGTGCCAGCAGCGAGACAGGGGTTATTGGGGACACTGAAGCTTTCTTT.

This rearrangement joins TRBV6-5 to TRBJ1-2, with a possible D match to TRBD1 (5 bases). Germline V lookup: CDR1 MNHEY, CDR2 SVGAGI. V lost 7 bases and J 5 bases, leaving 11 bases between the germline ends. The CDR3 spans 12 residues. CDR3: CASMGVGYGYTF. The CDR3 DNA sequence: TGTGCCAGCATGGGGGTTGGGTATGGCTACACCTTC.